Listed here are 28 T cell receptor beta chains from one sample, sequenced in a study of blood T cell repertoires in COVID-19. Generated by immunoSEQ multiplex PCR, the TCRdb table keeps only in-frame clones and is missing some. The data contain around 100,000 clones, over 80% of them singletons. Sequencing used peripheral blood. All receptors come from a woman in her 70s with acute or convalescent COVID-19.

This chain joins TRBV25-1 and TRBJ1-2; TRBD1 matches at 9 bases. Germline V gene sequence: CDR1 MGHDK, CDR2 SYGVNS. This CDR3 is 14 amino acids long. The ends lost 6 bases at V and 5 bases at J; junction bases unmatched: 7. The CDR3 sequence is CASSRSGTGYGYTF. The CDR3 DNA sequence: TGTGCCAGCAGCCGATCCGGGACAGGGTATGGCTACACCTTC.

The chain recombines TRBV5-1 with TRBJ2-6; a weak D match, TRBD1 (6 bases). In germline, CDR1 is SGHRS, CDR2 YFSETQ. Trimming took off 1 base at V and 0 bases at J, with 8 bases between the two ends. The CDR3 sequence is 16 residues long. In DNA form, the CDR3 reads TGCGCCAGCAGCTTGAGGGGGATCTCTGGGGCCAACGTCCTGACTTTC. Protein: CASSLRGISGANVLTF.

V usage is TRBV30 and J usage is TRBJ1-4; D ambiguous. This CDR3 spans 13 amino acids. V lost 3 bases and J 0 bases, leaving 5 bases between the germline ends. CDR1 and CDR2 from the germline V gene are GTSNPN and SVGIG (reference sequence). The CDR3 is CAWSRATNEKLFF. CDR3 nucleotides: TGTGCCTGGAGCCGGGCAACTAATGAAAAACTGTTTTTT.

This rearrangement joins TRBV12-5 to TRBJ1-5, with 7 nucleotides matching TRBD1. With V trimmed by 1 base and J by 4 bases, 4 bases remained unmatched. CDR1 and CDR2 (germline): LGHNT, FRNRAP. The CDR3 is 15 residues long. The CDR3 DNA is TGTGCTAGTGGTTTGGGTCGGGACAGTAATCAGCCCCAGCATTTT. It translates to CASGLGRDSNQPQHF. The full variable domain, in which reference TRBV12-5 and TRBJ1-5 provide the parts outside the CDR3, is DARVTQTPRHKVTEMGQEVTMRCQPILGHNTVFWYRQTMMQGLELLAYFRNRAPLDDSGMPKDRFSAEMPDATLATLKIQPSEPRDSAVYFCASGLGRDSNQPQHFGDGTRLSIL.

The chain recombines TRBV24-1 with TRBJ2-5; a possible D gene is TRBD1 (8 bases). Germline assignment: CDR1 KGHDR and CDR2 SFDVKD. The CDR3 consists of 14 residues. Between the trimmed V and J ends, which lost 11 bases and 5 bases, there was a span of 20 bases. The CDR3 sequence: CANPVEQGGETQYF. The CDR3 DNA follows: TGTGCCAACCCCGTCGAACAGGGGGGGGAGACCCAGTACTTC.

CDR3 region: CASSYTGDTEAFF. CDR3 DNA sequence: TGTGCCAGCAGCTATACAGGGGACACTGAAGCTTTCTTT. V usage is TRBV9 and J usage is TRBJ1-1; the match to TRBD1 covers 7 bases. This CDR3 has 13 residues. Germline V gene lookup returns CDR1 SGDLS and CDR2 YYNGEE. Germline trimming cut 4 bases from V and 3 bases from J; bases unmatched to any gene: 3.

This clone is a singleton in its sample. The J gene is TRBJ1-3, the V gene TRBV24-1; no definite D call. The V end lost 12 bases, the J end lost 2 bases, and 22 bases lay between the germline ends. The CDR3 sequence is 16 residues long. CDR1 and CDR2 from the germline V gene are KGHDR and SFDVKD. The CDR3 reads CAVLPSEGGTGNTIYF. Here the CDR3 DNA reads TGTGCCGTCCTTCCGTCCGAGGGAGGAACTGGAAACACCATATATTTT.

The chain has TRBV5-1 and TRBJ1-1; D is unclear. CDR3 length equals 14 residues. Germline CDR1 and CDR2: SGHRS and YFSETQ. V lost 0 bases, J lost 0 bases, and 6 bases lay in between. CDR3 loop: CASSLGDMNTEAFF. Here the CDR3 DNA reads TGCGCCAGCAGCTTGGGAGACATGAACACTGAAGCTTTCTTT. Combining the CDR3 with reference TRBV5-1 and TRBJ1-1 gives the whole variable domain KAGVTQTPRYLIKTRGQQVTLSCSPISGHRSVSWYQQTPGQGLQFLFEYFSETQRNKGNFPGRFSGRQFSNSRSEMNVSTLELGDSALYLCASSLGDMNTEAFFGQGTRLTVV.

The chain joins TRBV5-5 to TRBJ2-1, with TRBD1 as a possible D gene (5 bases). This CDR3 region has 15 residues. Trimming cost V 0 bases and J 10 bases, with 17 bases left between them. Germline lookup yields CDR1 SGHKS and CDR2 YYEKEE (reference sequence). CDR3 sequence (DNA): TGTGCCAGCAGCTTGGCCCTGGCAGGGTGGCAAGAGCAGTTCTTC. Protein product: CASSLALAGWQEQFF.

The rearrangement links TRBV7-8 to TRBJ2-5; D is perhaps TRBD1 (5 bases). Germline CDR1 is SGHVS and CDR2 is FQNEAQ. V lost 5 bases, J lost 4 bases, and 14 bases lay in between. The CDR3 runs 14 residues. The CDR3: CASSQGLQGETQYF. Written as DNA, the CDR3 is TGTGCCAGCAGCCAGGGTCTGCAGGGAGAGACCCAGTACTTC.

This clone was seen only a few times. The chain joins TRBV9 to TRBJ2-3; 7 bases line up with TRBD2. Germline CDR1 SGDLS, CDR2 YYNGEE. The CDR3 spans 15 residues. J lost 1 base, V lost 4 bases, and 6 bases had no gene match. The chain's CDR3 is CASSKRLAGTDTQYF. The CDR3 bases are TGTGCCAGCAGCAAGCGACTAGCAGGCACAGATACGCAGTATTTT.

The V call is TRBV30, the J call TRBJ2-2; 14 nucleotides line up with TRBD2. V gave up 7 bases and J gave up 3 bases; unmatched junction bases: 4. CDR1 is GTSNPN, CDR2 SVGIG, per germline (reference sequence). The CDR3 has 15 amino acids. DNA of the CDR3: TGTGCCTTGACTAGCGGGAGGGCTCACACCGGGGAGCTGTTTTTT. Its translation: CALTSGRAHTGELFF.

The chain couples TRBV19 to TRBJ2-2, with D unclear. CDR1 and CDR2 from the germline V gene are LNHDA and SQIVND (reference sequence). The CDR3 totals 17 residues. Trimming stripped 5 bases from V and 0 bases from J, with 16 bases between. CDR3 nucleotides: TGTGCCAGTAGTCCTCCCCCGCCGAGAGCGAACACCGGGGAGCTGTTTTTT. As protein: CASSPPPPRANTGELFF.

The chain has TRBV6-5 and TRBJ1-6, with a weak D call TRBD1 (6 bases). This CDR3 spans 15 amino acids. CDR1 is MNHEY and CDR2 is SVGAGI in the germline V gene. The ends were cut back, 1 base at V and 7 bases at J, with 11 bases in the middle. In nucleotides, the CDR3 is TGTGCCAGCAGTTACTGGGGGACAAGGAATTCACCCCTCCACTTT. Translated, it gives CASSYWGTRNSPLHF.

The DNA of the CDR3 is TGTGCCGGAATGGGGGGTACCGGCTATGGCTACACCTTC. Translating it yields CAGMGGTGYGYTF. This chain joins TRBV30 and TRBJ1-2; TRBD1 might be the D (5 bases). CDR3 length: 13 residues. V lost 8 bases and J lost 4, with 17 bases in between. Germline-derived CDR1 and CDR2 are GTSNPN and SVGIG (reference sequence).

This chain's CDR3 is CASSVPGGQGGGKTQYF. The CDR3 nucleotides read TGTGCCAGCAGTGTTCCGGGAGGACAGGGGGGAGGAAAGACCCAGTACTTC. The gene calls are TRBV6-1 and TRBJ2-5; TRBD1 aligns across 10 bases. With V trimmed by 4 bases and J by 6 bases, 14 bases remained unmatched. CDR1 and CDR2 (germline): MNHNS, SASEGT. The CDR3 sequence is 17 residues long.

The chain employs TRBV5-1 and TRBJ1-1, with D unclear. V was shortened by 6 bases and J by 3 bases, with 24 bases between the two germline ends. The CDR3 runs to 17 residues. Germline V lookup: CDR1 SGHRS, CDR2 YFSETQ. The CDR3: CASIGSVVGKRDTEAFF. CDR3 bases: TGCGCCAGCATCGGATCAGTAGTCGGGAAGAGGGACACTGAAGCTTTCTTT.

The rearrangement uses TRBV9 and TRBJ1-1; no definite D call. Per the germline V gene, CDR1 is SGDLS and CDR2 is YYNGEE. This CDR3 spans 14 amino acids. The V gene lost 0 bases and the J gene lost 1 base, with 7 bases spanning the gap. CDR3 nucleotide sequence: TGTGCCAGCAGCGTAGGGGCAGAGAACACTGAAGCTTTCTTT. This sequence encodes CASSVGAENTEAFF.

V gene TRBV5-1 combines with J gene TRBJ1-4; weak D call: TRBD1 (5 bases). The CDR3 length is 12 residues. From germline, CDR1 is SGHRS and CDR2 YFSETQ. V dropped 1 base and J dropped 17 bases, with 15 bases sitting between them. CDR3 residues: CASSLSGQGEFF. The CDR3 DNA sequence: TGCGCCAGCAGCTTGAGTGGGCAGGGCGAATTTTTT. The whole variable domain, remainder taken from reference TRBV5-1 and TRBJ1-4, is KAGVTQTPRYLIKTRGQQVTLSCSPISGHRSVSWYQQTPGQGLQFLFEYFSETQRNKGNFPGRFSGRQFSNSRSEMNVSTLELGDSALYLCASSLSGQGEFFGSGTQLSVL.

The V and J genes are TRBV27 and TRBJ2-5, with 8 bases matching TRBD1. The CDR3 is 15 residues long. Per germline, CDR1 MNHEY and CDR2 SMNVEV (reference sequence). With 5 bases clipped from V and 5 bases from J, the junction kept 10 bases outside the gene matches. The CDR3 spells CASSLGQGWGETQYF. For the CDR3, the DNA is TGTGCCAGCAGTCTAGGACAGGGCTGGGGGGAGACCCAGTACTTC.

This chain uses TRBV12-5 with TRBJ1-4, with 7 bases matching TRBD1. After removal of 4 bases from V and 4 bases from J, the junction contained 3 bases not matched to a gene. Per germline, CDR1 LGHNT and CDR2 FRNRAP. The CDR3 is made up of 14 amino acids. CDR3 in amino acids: CASGSGQVNEKLFF. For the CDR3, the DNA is TGTGCTAGTGGTTCTGGACAGGTTAATGAAAAACTGTTTTTT.

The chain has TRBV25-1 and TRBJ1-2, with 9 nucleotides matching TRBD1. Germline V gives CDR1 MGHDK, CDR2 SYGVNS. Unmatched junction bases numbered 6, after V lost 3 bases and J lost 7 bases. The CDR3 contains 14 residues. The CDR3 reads CASSDLQGAGGYTF. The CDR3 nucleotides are TGTGCCAGCAGTGATCTACAGGGGGCGGGTGGCTACACCTTC.

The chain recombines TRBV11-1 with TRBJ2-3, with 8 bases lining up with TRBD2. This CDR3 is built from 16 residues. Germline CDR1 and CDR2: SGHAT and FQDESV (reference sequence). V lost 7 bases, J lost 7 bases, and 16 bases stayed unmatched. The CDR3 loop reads CASTPGAGASSNTQYF. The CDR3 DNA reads TGTGCCAGCACCCCCGGAGCGGGGGCTTCCTCGAATACGCAGTATTTT.

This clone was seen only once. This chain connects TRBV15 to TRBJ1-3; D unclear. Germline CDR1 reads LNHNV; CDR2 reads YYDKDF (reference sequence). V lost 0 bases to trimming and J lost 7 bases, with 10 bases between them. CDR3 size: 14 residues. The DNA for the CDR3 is TGTGCCACCAGCAGAGATCTGGAGGGCAACACCATATATTTT. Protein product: CATSRDLEGNTIYF.

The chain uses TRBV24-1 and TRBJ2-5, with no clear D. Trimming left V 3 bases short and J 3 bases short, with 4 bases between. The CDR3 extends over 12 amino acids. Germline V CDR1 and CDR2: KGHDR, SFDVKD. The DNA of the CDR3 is TGTGCCACCAGTGATCCTAAAGAGACCCAGTACTTC. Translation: CATSDPKETQYF.

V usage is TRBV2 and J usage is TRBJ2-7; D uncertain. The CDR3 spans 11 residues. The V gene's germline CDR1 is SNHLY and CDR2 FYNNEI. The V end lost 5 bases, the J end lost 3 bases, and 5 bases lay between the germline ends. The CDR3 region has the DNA TGTGCCAGCAGTCCTTTCTACGAGCAGTACTTC. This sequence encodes CASSPFYEQYF.

The chain's CDR3 is CASSFGVAETQYF. DNA for the CDR3: TGTGCCAGCAGCTTTGGGGTAGCGGAGACCCAGTACTTC. This chain links TRBV7-6 with TRBJ2-5; TRBD2 might be the D (5 bases). CDR1 and CDR2 from the germline V gene are SGHVS and FNYEAQ. The CDR3 is made up of 13 amino acids. Deletions cut 3 bases from V and 5 bases from J, with 10 bases between.

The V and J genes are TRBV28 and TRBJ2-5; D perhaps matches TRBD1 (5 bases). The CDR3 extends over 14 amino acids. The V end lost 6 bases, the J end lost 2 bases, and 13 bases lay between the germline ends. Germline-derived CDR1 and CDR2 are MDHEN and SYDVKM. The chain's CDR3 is CASSSQGLQETQYF. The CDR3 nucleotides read TGTGCCAGCAGCTCTCAGGGCTTACAAGAGACCCAGTACTTC.